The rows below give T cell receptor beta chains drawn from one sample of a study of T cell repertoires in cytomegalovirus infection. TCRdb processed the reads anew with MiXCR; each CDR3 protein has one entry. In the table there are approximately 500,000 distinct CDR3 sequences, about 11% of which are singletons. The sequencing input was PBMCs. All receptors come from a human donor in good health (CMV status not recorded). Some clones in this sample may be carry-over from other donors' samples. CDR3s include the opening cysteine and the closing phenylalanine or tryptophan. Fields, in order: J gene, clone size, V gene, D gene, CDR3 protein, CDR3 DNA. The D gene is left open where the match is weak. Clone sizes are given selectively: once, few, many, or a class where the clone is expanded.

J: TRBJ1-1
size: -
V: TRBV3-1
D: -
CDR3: CANSQGRLNTEAFF
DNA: TGTGCCAACAGCCAAGGACGCCTGAACACTGAAGCTTTCTTT

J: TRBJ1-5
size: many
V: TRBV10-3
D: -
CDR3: CAIRAQGSSNQPQHF
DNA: TGTGCCATCAGGGCTCAGGGGTCAAGCAATCAGCCCCAGCATTTT

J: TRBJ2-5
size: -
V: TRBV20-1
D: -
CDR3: CSARGQGRQETQYF
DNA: TGCAGTGCTAGAGGGCAGGGACGTCAAGAGACCCAGTACTTC

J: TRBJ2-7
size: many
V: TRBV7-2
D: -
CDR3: CASSNRQRTRNEQYF
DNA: TGTGCCAGCAGCAACCGACAGCGGACCAGGAACGAGCAGTACTTC

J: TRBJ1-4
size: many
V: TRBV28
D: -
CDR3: CASRKEGGEKLFF
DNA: TGTGCCAGCAGGAAGGAGGGGGGTGAAAAACTGTTTTTT

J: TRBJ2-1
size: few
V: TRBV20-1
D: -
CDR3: CSARDVDGVAERFYNEQFF
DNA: TGCAGTGCTAGAGATGTGGACGGAGTGGCCGAGAGATTCTACAATGAGCAGTTCTTC

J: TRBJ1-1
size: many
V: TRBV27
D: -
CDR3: CASSLGSMNTEAFF
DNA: TGTGCCAGCAGTTTAGGGTCCATGAACACTGAAGCTTTCTTT

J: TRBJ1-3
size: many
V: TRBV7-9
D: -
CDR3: CASRPTGSSGNTIYF
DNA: TGTGCCAGCAGACCAACAGGATCCTCTGGAAACACCATATATTTT

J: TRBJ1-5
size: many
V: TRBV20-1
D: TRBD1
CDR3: CSASPTGGGQPQHF
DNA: TGCAGTGCTTCCCCGACAGGGGGCGGTCAGCCCCAGCATTTT

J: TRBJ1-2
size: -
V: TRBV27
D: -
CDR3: CASSPRGLTNGYTF
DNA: TGTGCCAGCAGTCCCCGAGGACTCACAAATGGCTACACCTTC

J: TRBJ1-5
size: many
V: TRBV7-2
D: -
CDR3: CASSRGGLGNQPQHF
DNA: TGTGCCAGCAGCCGGGGGGGTCTGGGCAATCAGCCCCAGCATTTT

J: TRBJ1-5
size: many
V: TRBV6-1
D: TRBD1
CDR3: CASSTQGGNQPQHF
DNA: TGTGCCAGCAGTACCCAGGGGGGCAATCAGCCCCAGCATTTT

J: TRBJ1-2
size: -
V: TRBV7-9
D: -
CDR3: CASREGYGYTF
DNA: TGTGCCAGCAGAGAGGGCTATGGCTACACCTTC

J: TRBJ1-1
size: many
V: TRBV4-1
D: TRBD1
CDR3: CASSPKGDRALNTEAFF
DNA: TGCGCCAGCAGCCCAAAGGGGGACAGGGCTCTGAACACTGAAGCTTTCTTT